These T cell receptor beta chains were read from a single sample in a study of control samples from healthy donors and cancer patients. Sequencing used immunoSEQ multiplex PCR; TCRdb keeps in-frame clones, though not all of them. This table holds about 34,000 clones, 90% to 95% found once. Sequencing was carried out using PBMCs. Source of these receptors: a man aged 40-49 years with colorectal cancer. The CDR3 runs from the conserved cysteine through the conserved F or W. Each record gives: D gene, J gene, V gene, clone size, CDR3 protein, CDR3 DNA. A D gene is named only where the DNA matches it firmly. The listing skips clone size in some rows; elsewhere it reads once, few, many or a size class.

D gene: .
J gene: TRBJ1-1
V gene: TRBV18
clone size: .
CDR3 protein: CASSPPRAGFATEAFF
CDR3 DNA: TGTGCCAGCTCACCACCTAGAGCAGGGTTCGCGACTGAAGCTTTCTTT

D gene: .
J gene: TRBJ2-3
V gene: TRBV12-5
clone size: .
CDR3 protein: CASRWVTDTQYF
CDR3 DNA: TGTGCTAGTCGTTGGGTCACAGATACGCAGTATTTT

D gene: .
J gene: TRBJ1-2
V gene: TRBV28
clone size: .
CDR3 protein: CASSRRGLYGYTF
CDR3 DNA: TGTGCCAGCAGTCGAAGAGGTCTTTATGGCTACACCTTC

D gene: TRBD1
J gene: TRBJ1-1
V gene: TRBV19
clone size: .
CDR3 protein: CASSKGTGVVGTEAFF
CDR3 DNA: TGTGCCAGTAGTAAAGGGACAGGGGTTGTGGGAACTGAAGCTTTCTTT

D gene: TRBD1
J gene: TRBJ1-1
V gene: TRBV5-1
clone size: once
CDR3 protein: CASSLEGAPTEAFF
CDR3 DNA: TGCGCCAGCAGCTTAGAGGGGGCGCCGACTGAAGCTTTCTTT

D gene: .
J gene: TRBJ1-1
V gene: TRBV3-1/TRBV3-2
clone size: .
CDR3 protein: CASSAHGGGGGTEAFF
CDR3 DNA: TGTGCCAGCAGCGCCCACGGAGGGGGGGGCGGCACTGAAGCTTTCTTT

D gene: .
J gene: TRBJ1-4
V gene: TRBV11-2
clone size: .
CDR3 protein: CASSLAPGLNEKLFF
CDR3 DNA: TGTGCCAGCAGCTTAGCTCCCGGCCTTAATGAAAAACTGTTTTTT

D gene: TRBD2
J gene: TRBJ2-1
V gene: TRBV7-8
clone size: .
CDR3 protein: CASSSSGLAYNEQFF
CDR3 DNA: TGTGCCAGCAGCTCGTCGGGACTAGCCTACAATGAGCAGTTCTTC

D gene: TRBD1
J gene: TRBJ1-2
V gene: TRBV6-6
clone size: once
CDR3 protein: CASSRVSGQVNYGYTF
CDR3 DNA: TGTGCCAGCAGTCGAGTTTCGGGACAGGTAAACTATGGCTACACCTTC

D gene: TRBD1
J gene: TRBJ2-7
V gene: TRBV5-1
clone size: .
CDR3 protein: CASSSGQGTSYEQYF
CDR3 DNA: TGCGCCAGCAGCTCGGGACAGGGGACTTCCTACGAGCAGTACTTC

D gene: .
J gene: TRBJ1-2
V gene: TRBV7-9
clone size: .
CDR3 protein: CASSKGGSLGGYTF
CDR3 DNA: TGTGCCAGCAGCAAGGGGGGATCCTTGGGAGGCTACACCTTC

D gene: .
J gene: TRBJ2-1
V gene: TRBV7-9
clone size: .
CDR3 protein: CASSPYNEQFF
CDR3 DNA: TGTGCCAGCAGCCCTTACAATGAGCAGTTCTTC

D gene: TRBD2
J gene: TRBJ2-1
V gene: TRBV5-6
clone size: .
CDR3 protein: CASSPWGLAGAADKQFF
CDR3 DNA: TGTGCCAGCAGCCCATGGGGACTAGCGGGGGCCGCGGACAAGCAGTTCTTC

D gene: .
J gene: TRBJ1-1
V gene: TRBV9
clone size: .
CDR3 protein: CASSVDRTDTEAFF
CDR3 DNA: TGTGCCAGCAGCGTAGACAGGACGGACACTGAAGCTTTCTTT

D gene: TRBD2
J gene: TRBJ2-7
V gene: TRBV6-5
clone size: .
CDR3 protein: CASTREATSEQYF
CDR3 DNA: TGTGCCAGCACCCGGGAGGCTACATCCGAGCAGTACTTC

D gene: .
J gene: TRBJ1-4
V gene: TRBV10-3
clone size: .
CDR3 protein: CAISESGEKLFF
CDR3 DNA: TGTGCCATCAGTGAGTCTGGGGAAAAACTGTTTTTT

D gene: .
J gene: TRBJ1-4
V gene: TRBV3-1/TRBV3-2
clone size: once
CDR3 protein: CASSQDPGRFATNEKLFF
CDR3 DNA: TGTGCCAGCAGCCAAGATCCCGGCAGATTCGCAACTAATGAAAAACTGTTTTTT

D gene: .
J gene: TRBJ1-1
V gene: TRBV7-9
clone size: .
CDR3 protein: CASSLATANTEAFF
CDR3 DNA: TGTGCCAGCAGCTTAGCCACAGCTAACACTGAAGCTTTCTTT

D gene: .
J gene: TRBJ2-7
V gene: TRBV6-1
clone size: few
CDR3 protein: CASSEPEEEQYF
CDR3 DNA: TGTGCCAGCAGTGAACCGGAGGAAGAGCAGTACTTC

D gene: TRBD1
J gene: TRBJ1-3
V gene: TRBV7-2
clone size: .
CDR3 protein: CASSSQQGLNTIYF
CDR3 DNA: TGTGCCAGCAGCTCCCAACAGGGGCTTAACACCATATATTTT

D gene: .
J gene: TRBJ2-2
V gene: TRBV4-1
clone size: .
CDR3 protein: CASSQRTSNTGELFF
CDR3 DNA: TGCGCCAGCAGCCAACGGACATCGAACACCGGGGAGCTGTTTTTT

D gene: .
J gene: TRBJ2-3
V gene: TRBV2
clone size: .
CDR3 protein: CASRQDSTDTQYF
CDR3 DNA: TGTGCCAGCAGGCAGGACAGCACAGATACGCAGTATTTT

D gene: TRBD1
J gene: TRBJ1-1
V gene: TRBV7-9
clone size: .
CDR3 protein: CASSRTGSDTEAFF
CDR3 DNA: TGTGCCAGCAGCCGGACAGGATCGGACACTGAAGCTTTCTTT

D gene: TRBD1
J gene: TRBJ1-1
V gene: TRBV19
clone size: .
CDR3 protein: CASSTRGMTGIDKAFF
CDR3 DNA: TGTGCCAGTAGTACACGGGGAATGACAGGGATCGATAAAGCTTTCTTT

D gene: .
J gene: TRBJ2-1
V gene: TRBV7-3
clone size: .
CDR3 protein: CASSRGGGGVVGNEQFF
CDR3 DNA: TGTGCCAGCAGCAGAGGAGGGGGCGGGGTCGTAGGCAATGAGCAGTTCTTC

D gene: TRBD1
J gene: TRBJ1-4
V gene: TRBV6-1
clone size: .
CDR3 protein: CASSEAQGATNEKLFF
CDR3 DNA: TGTGCCAGCAGTGAAGCTCAGGGGGCAACTAATGAAAAACTGTTTTTT

D gene: TRBD1
J gene: TRBJ1-2
V gene: TRBV12-3/TRBV12-4
clone size: .
CDR3 protein: CASSHGQGDGYTF
CDR3 DNA: TGTGCCAGCAGCCACGGACAGGGTGATGGCTACACCTTC

D gene: .
J gene: TRBJ1-5
V gene: TRBV11-3
clone size: once
CDR3 protein: CASSLNSDQPQHF
CDR3 DNA: TGTGCCAGCAGCTTAAATTCGGATCAGCCCCAGCATTTT

D gene: .
J gene: TRBJ2-7
V gene: TRBV6-6
clone size: .
CDR3 protein: CATRGYEQYF
CDR3 DNA: TGTGCCACCAGGGGATACGAGCAGTACTTC

D gene: .
J gene: TRBJ1-4
V gene: TRBV25-1
clone size: .
CDR3 protein: CASRRGGLATNEKLFF
CDR3 DNA: TGTGCCAGCAGGAGGGGGGGCCTTGCAACTAATGAAAAACTGTTTTTT

D gene: .
J gene: TRBJ2-7
V gene: TRBV11-2
clone size: .
CDR3 protein: CASSLSQAAKAYEQYF
CDR3 DNA: TGTGCCAGCAGCTTAAGCCAGGCGGCAAAAGCCTACGAGCAGTACTTC

D gene: .
J gene: TRBJ2-5
V gene: TRBV7-8
clone size: .
CDR3 protein: CASSLSGAETQYF
CDR3 DNA: TGTGCCAGCAGCTTATCAGGGGCAGAGACCCAGTACTTC

D gene: .
J gene: TRBJ1-1
V gene: TRBV10-2
clone size: .
CDR3 protein: CASSGVVNTEAFF
CDR3 DNA: TGCGCCAGCAGTGGGGTGGTGAACACTGAAGCTTTCTTT

D gene: .
J gene: TRBJ1-1
V gene: TRBV2
clone size: .
CDR3 protein: CASSDQGSNTEAFF
CDR3 DNA: TGTGCCAGCAGTGACCAGGGATCCAACACTGAAGCTTTCTTT

D gene: TRBD1
J gene: TRBJ2-7
V gene: TRBV27
clone size: .
CDR3 protein: CASSKTGTGVNEQYF
CDR3 DNA: TGTGCCAGCAGTAAAACCGGGACAGGGGTAAACGAGCAGTACTTC

D gene: .
J gene: TRBJ2-3
V gene: TRBV19
clone size: .
CDR3 protein: CASSIRAAADTQYF
CDR3 DNA: TGTGCCAGTAGTATCCGGGCAGCGGCAGATACGCAGTATTTT

D gene: .
J gene: TRBJ2-3
V gene: TRBV7-2
clone size: .
CDR3 protein: CASSLGWDGSTDTQYF
CDR3 DNA: TGTGCCAGCAGCTTAGGGTGGGACGGATCGACAGATACGCAGTATTTT

D gene: TRBD2
J gene: TRBJ2-1
V gene: TRBV15
clone size: .
CDR3 protein: CATSRVGLAGGLDNEQFF
CDR3 DNA: TGTGCCACCAGCAGAGTTGGACTAGCGGGGGGACTTGACAATGAGCAGTTCTTC

D gene: .
J gene: TRBJ2-4
V gene: TRBV5-1
clone size: .
CDR3 protein: CASSLGDTAKNIQYF
CDR3 DNA: TGCGCCAGCAGCTTGGGGGACACGGCCAAAAACATTCAGTACTTC

D gene: .
J gene: TRBJ2-7
V gene: TRBV6-5
clone size: .
CDR3 protein: CASTTPGTSYEQYF
CDR3 DNA: TGTGCCAGCACTACCCCAGGGACCTCCTACGAGCAGTACTTC